One sample yielded the 20 T cell receptor beta chains listed below, sequenced in a study of blood T cells in healthy people across ages. The authors ran a second PCR of 7 to 11 cycles using a sample-barcoded 5' primer and a J-beta primer mix. TCRdb reprocessed the 5' RACE reads via MiXCR and lists one record per CDR3 protein. The table records 1.4 million or so distinct CDR3 sequences, 35% to 45% of them present only once. The sequenced material came from blood. These receptors were taken from a young woman in good health.

Comments on this clonotype: At one of its ends the junction is not consistent with the germline gene, which may arise from a read error. The CDR3: CASSQARASGGLTDTQYF. Here the CDR3 DNA reads TGTGCCAGCAGTCAAGCCAGGGCTAGCGGGGGGCTCACAGATACGCAGTATTTT. The rearrangement joins TRBV2 to TRBJ2-3, with 11 bases that match TRBD2. Germline CDR1 SNHLY, CDR2 FYNNEI. The CDR3 covers 18 residues.

Note on this clonotype: One junction end disagrees with the germline gene, perhaps due to a read error. This chain uses TRBV5-1 with TRBJ1-1; TRBD1 agrees at 8 bases. The CDR3 has 14 amino acids. From germline, CDR1 is SGHRS and CDR2 YFSETQ. This CDR3 is CASSLATGDTEAFF. The CDR3 nucleotides are TGTGCCAGCAGCTTAGCGACAGGGGACACTGAAGCTTTCTTT.

To note about this clonotype: The junction and the germline gene differ at one end; a read error may be behind it. The rearrangement uses TRBV4-3 and TRBJ1-1; TRBD1 aligns across 8 bases. This CDR3 spans 17 amino acids. Germline V CDR1 and CDR2: LGHNA, YSLEER. Here the CDR3 reads CAGSQDPPTGANTEAFF. DNA of the CDR3: TGCGCCGGCAGCCAAGATCCACCGACAGGGGCGAACACTGAAGCTTTCTTT.

The J gene is TRBJ2-1, the V gene TRBV20-1; 9 bases map to TRBD2. Germline V gene data show CDR1 as DFQATT and CDR2 as SNEGSKA (reference sequence). The CDR3 consists of 13 residues. V gave up 4 bases and J gave up 8 bases; unmatched junction bases: 6. CDR3 amino acids: CSATSGARHEQFF. CDR3 DNA sequence: TGCAGTGCTACTAGCGGGGCTCGTCATGAGCAGTTCTTC.

This clonotype has a handful of counts. This chain joins TRBV6-1 and TRBJ1-5, with D tentatively TRBD1 (5 bases). The CDR3 has 14 residues. V was shortened by 5 bases and J by 7 bases, with 15 bases between the two germline ends. CDR1 is MNHNS, CDR2 SASEGT, per germline. The CDR3 DNA follows: TGTGCCAGCAGTTCGCGGGGGGACGAACAGCCCCAGCATTTT. Amino acids: CASSSRGDEQPQHF.

CDR3 sequence: CASSQTQGAYGYTF. CDR3 bases: TGTGCCAGCAGTCAGACTCAGGGTGCCTATGGCTACACCTTC. The rearrangement joins TRBV6-5 to TRBJ1-2; maybe TRBD1 (5 bases). The CDR3 is made up of 14 amino acids. The V and J ends lost 5 bases and 4 bases respectively, with 14 bases between them. Germline-derived CDR1 and CDR2 are MNHEY and SVGAGI.

About this clonotype itself: At one end, the junction sequence differs from germline, possibly due to a read error. This sequence joins TRBV14 and TRBJ2-3; TRBD1 agrees at 7 bases. From germline, CDR1 is SGHDN and CDR2 FVKESK. This CDR3 spans 17 amino acids. Written as DNA, the CDR3 is TGTGTCAGCAGCCAAGAGGGGACAGTCTACGGCACAGATACGCAGTATTTT. This gives the protein CVSSQEGTVYGTDTQYF.

The chain carries TRBV20-1 and TRBJ1-6, with D perhaps matching TRBD1 (5 bases). Trimming took off 0 bases at V and 9 bases at J, with 12 bases between the two ends. This CDR3 has 14 amino acids. Germline V gene data show CDR1 as DFQATT and CDR2 as SNEGSKA (reference sequence). CDR3 amino acids: CSAREAGRRSPLHF. CDR3 sequence (DNA): TGCAGTGCTAGAGAAGCAGGGAGACGTTCACCCCTCCACTTT.

V is TRBV20-1 and J is TRBJ1-2, with D perhaps matching TRBD1 (6 bases). The CDR3 loop spans 14 amino acids. Germline V gene sequence: CDR1 DFQATT, CDR2 SNEGSKA (reference sequence). Trimming took 2 bases from V and 0 from J, leaving 10 bases between them. The CDR3 DNA reads TGCAGTGCTAGACCAACAGGGTCTAACTATGGCTACACCTTC. It is translated as CSARPTGSNYGYTF.

In this sample, this clonotype turned up a few times. V usage is TRBV7-2 and J usage is TRBJ2-1; 8 nucleotides agree with TRBD1. Germline CDR1 SGHTA, CDR2 FQGNSA. V lost 5 bases to trimming and J lost 7 bases; unmatched junction nucleotides: 13. This CDR3 spans 16 amino acids. CDR3 amino acids: CASSARTGLAFNEQFF. The CDR3 DNA reads as TGTGCCAGCAGCGCCCGGACAGGGCTGGCGTTTAATGAGCAGTTCTTC.

The rearrangement links TRBV5-1 to TRBJ2-1; D not resolved. The J call is uncertain, as TRBJ2-7 better fits the DNA end. Germline CDR1 and CDR2: SGHRS and YFSETQ. The CDR3 runs 13 residues. The CDR3 spells CASSLAPIYEQYF. CDR3 DNA: TGCGCCAGCAGCTTGGCGCCCATATACGAGCAGTACTTC.

V gene TRBV5-1 combines with J gene TRBJ2-2; the D gene is possibly TRBD1 (6 bases). Trimming shortened V by 6 bases and J by 1 base, and 13 bases separated the two germline ends. The CDR3 is 15 amino acids. CDR1 is SGHRS, CDR2 YFSETQ, per germline. The CDR3 DNA sequence: TGCGCCAGCAAAGGAACAGGGCTGAACACCGGGGAGCTGTTTTTT. It encodes CASKGTGLNTGELFF.

This clonotype has just a few counts. The rearrangement joins TRBV29-1 to TRBJ2-5; the D is unclear. Germline assignment: CDR1 SQVTM and CDR2 ANQGSEA. Between the trimmed V and J ends, which lost 7 bases and 1 base, there was a span of 13 bases. The CDR3 loop spans 13 amino acids. In DNA form, the CDR3 reads TGCAGCGACCTGCCCTGGGGCCAAGAGACCCAGTACTTC. Translation: CSDLPWGQETQYF.

Regarding this clonotype: An end of the junction differs from the germline gene, which may be a read error. This rearrangement joins TRBV12-3 or TRBV12-4 to TRBJ2-3; D unresolved. The CDR3 consists of 13 residues. CDR3 residues: CAGSTRDTDTQYF. The CDR3 DNA reads as TGTGCCGGCAGCACGAGAGACACAGATACGCAGTATTTT.

Only a few counts were recorded for this clonotype. The chain employs TRBV25-1 and TRBJ2-1, with D tentatively TRBD2 (6 bases). Germline lookup yields CDR1 MGHDK and CDR2 SYGVNS. Trimming left V 3 bases short and J 7 bases short, with 25 bases between. This CDR3 has 18 amino acids. Here the CDR3 DNA reads TGTGCCAGCAGTGACTACAGTCTCTCGGTAGCTCGGGGGAATGAGCAGTTCTTC. Encoded protein: CASSDYSLSVARGNEQFF.

This clonotype was counted a few times. The genes are TRBV20-1 and TRBJ1-6, with D perhaps TRBD1 (6 bases). Germline lookup yields CDR1 DFQATT and CDR2 SNEGSKA (reference sequence). The CDR3 consists of 14 residues. Trimming cost V 2 bases and J 3 bases, with 8 bases left between them. CDR3 loop: CSARNRVYNSPLHF. Written as DNA, the CDR3 is TGCAGTGCTAGAAACAGGGTCTATAATTCACCCCTCCACTTT.

This chain joins TRBV30 and TRBJ2-7; 8 positions agree with TRBD1. The CDR3 runs to 12 residues. Germline lookup yields CDR1 GTSNPN and CDR2 SVGIG (reference sequence). V was clipped by 3 bases and J by 5 bases; unmatched bases: 3. This chain's CDR3 is CAWRGQAHEQYF. CDR3 nucleotides: TGTGCCTGGAGGGGACAGGCACACGAGCAGTACTTC.

V is TRBV29-1 and J is TRBJ2-4; D is uncertain. The end of the DNA is better explained by TRBJ2-7, so the J call may be wrong. The CDR3 contains 11 residues. Germline CDR1 and CDR2: SQVTM and ANQGSEA. The DNA for the CDR3 is TGCAGCGTTTCCGGAACCTACGAGCAGTACTTC. This gives the protein CSVSGTYEQYF.

A few counts support this clonotype. The V gene is TRBV18, the J gene TRBJ2-5, with D maybe TRBD2 (5 bases). Trimming left V 3 bases short and J 2 bases short, with 10 bases between. The germline CDR1 and CDR2 sequences are KGHSH and LQKENI. The CDR3 loop spans 14 amino acids. The CDR3 DNA follows: TGTGCCAGCTCACCGACCAGAGGGCAAGAGACCCAGTACTTC. Its protein product is CASSPTRGQETQYF. Full variable domain (missing parts from reference TRBV18 and TRBJ2-5): NAGVMQNPRHLVRRRGQEARLRCSPMKGHSHVYWYRQLPEEGLKFMVYLQKENIIDESGMPKERFSAEFPKEGPSILRIQQVVRGDSAAYFCASSPTRGQETQYFGPGTRLLVL.

The V gene is TRBV6-1, the J gene TRBJ2-1, with 8 bases that match TRBD1. This CDR3 region has 18 residues. The V gene end was trimmed by 5 bases and the J gene end by 10 bases; junction bases not matched to a gene: 22. Germline V gene sequence: CDR1 MNHNS, CDR2 SASEGT. CDR3 DNA: TGTGCCAGCAGTCTGGTAGGACAGGGTAACCCAAGCTCCTACGAGCAGTTCTTC. Its protein is CASSLVGQGNPSSYEQFF.